Included here is one T cell receptor (beta chain) sequence, with context. The data derive from a study of blood T cell repertoires in COVID-19. Across the whole study: T cells, B-cell-depleted T cells, or PBMCs supplied cDNA or gDNA.

The table came from immunoSEQ multiplex PCR; TCRdb's copy has only in-frame clones and leaves some out. The data show about 140,000 clones, with 80% to 85% seen just once and about 8.9% held by the top ten. With 6 bases removed from V and 1 base from J, the gap between germline ends came to 12 bases. This CDR3 comprises 15 residues. Germline loops: CDR1 MNHEY, CDR2 SVGAGI. The chain couples TRBV6-5 to TRBJ1-4, with D uncertain. The sequencing sample was made of peripheral blood. This sequence was found in a man aged 30 to 39 with COVID-19, enrolled during active disease. CDR3 sequence: CASRREYQTNEKLFF. The CDR3 DNA reads as TGTGCCAGCAGGAGAGAGTATCAAACTAATGAAAAACTGTTTTTT.